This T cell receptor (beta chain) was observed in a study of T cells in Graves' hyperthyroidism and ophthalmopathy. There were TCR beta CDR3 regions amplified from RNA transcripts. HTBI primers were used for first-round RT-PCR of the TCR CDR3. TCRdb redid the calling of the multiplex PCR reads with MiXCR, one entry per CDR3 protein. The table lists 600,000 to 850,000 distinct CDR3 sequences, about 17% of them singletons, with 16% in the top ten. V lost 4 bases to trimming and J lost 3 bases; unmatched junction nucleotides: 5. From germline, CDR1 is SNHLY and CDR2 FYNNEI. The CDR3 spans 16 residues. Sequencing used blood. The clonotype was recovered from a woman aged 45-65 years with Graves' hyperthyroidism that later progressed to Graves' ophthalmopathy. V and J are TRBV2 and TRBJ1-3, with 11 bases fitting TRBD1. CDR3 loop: CASSVGQGALGNTIYF. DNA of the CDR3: TGTGCCAGCAGTGTCGGACAGGGGGCGCTTGGAAACACCATATATTTT.